This T cell receptor (beta chain) was sequenced for a study of response to subunit inactivated influenza vaccine. Broader study findings: Researchers suggested that each seasonal influenza vaccination recruits few new T cells.

The CDR3 spans 14 residues. The V segment lost 8 bases and the J segment 4 bases; nucleotides outside the gene matches: 9. The germline CDR1 and CDR2 sequences are ENHRY and SYGVKD. Using its own MiXCR run on the RT-PCR reads, TCRdb lists one record per CDR3 protein. The data hold hundreds of thousands of distinct CDR3 sequences, with roughly 27% observed a single time. In its sample, this clonotype was seen a few times. Antigen specificity is unknown. This chain joins TRBV10-3 and TRBJ1-2; TRBD1 agrees at 8 bases. The clonotype was recovered from a man over 45 who received an inactivated influenza vaccine. Sequenced material: CD4+ T cells sorted from PBMCs, taken about 5 days after vaccination. Here the CDR3 reads CAIQGQGDGYGYTF. The CDR3 coding sequence is TGTGCCATCCAAGGACAGGGCGACGGCTATGGCTACACCTTC.